The clone carrying this T cell receptor (beta chain) was seen just once. What it binds is not known. This sample was included in a study of long-term antiretroviral therapy in people with HIV. Study observations and caveats: The repertoire was dominated at all time points by clones expanded before ART.

Sequencing used immunoSEQ v3.0 at survey level. Sequenced by immunoSEQ multiplex PCR; TCRdb stores in-frame clones only, minus some. Of fewer than 25,000 clones in the sample, about 80% are singletons; the top ten hold about 5%. Sequences were derived from unsorted PBMCs, sampled 4.4 years after starting antiretroviral therapy. The receptor's source is a man aged 30-40 years with HIV.

CDR3 residues: CASNGRQMRREQFF. The CDR3 nucleotides are TGTGCCAGCAATGGAAGGCAGATGCGTAGGGAGCAGTTCTTC. V is TRBV28 and J is TRBJ2-1, with D uncertain. Trimming pared 7 bases from V and 10 bases from J, leaving 20 bases between. Germline V gene data show CDR1 as MDHEN and CDR2 as SYDVKM. The CDR3 length is 14 residues. Full variable domain (remainder filled in from reference TRBV28 and TRBJ2-1): DVKVTQSSRYLVKRTGEKVFLECVQDMDHENMFWYRQDPGLGLRLIYFSYDVKMKEKGDIPEGYSVSREKKERFSLILESASTNQTSMYLCASNGRQMRREQFFGPGTRLTVL.